This entry is about one T cell receptor beta chain. This clone was observed a few times. Its antigen specificity is not known. No base quality information exists; no much larger clone differs at one position. The data originate from a study of CD8+ T cells in alopecia areata (dated 2018 in TCRdb). With respect to the entire study: Treated patients were enrolled in an open-label pilot trial of oral tofacitinib, 5 to 10 mg twice daily, for moderate-to-severe alopecia areata. Tofacitinib was given for 6 to 18 months, followed by 6 months of follow-up off drug to assess delayed response and recurrence. Scalp tissue and sorted CD4+ and CD8+ peripheral blood T cells from patchy and totalis/universalis alopecia areata patients and from healthy controls were covered by human TCRbeta sequencing. The RNA source kit depended on sample type: the PAXgene miRNA kit for fixed scalp, the miRNeasy kit for PBMCs, and the RNeasy kit for mouse skin. High-throughput TCRbeta sequencing was used to examine T cell clonal expansion in alopecia areata in both the C3H/HeJ mouse model and human patients. Clonality in the scalp was compared among normal scalp (n=4), patchy alopecia areata scalp (n=8), and alopecia totalis/universalis scalp (n=8). Patients on tofacitinib were biopsied at baseline and after 4 and 24 weeks of treatment, and several of the patients also had a later scalp biopsy. TCRbeta CDR3 regions were amplified by immunoSEQ multiplex PCR with 35 Vbeta forward and 13 Jbeta reverse primers. General study outcomes and caveats: Scalp TCR repertoire analysis is complicated because resident alphabeta T cells in normal human skin are also sequenced, whereas mouse skin is dominated by gammadelta T cells. TCR sequences shared between patients were less clear than in mice, possibly partly because of HLA diversity in the patient population. Lesional scalp, especially in alopecia totalis/universalis, showed higher clonality and more expanded CD8+ clones than normal scalp, suggesting antigenic drive.

The protocol used for the library was the immunoSEQ multiplex PCR assay. RNA was extracted from all samples and reverse transcribed into cDNA as template for TCR sequencing. First-strand cDNA was synthesized with SuperScript III using a 2:1 mix of oligo-dT and random hexamers. A synthetic immune receptor repertoire was used to gauge amplification bias, and whatever bias remained was removed computationally. Regarding the original processing steps: Raw reads were preprocessed to remove errors, and CDR3 was defined according to IMGT conventions as the region from the conserved cysteine to phenylalanine. Clonality was computed as 1 minus the Shannon entropy, with the entropy normalized by log2 of the number of productive unique TCRs. Whether each scalp clone was CD4 or CD8 was inferred by checking scalp TCRbeta sequences against the CD4 and CD8 repertoires from sorted blood. Here the immuneACCESS table is served through TCRdb, limited to in-frame sequences with V and J called. Missing clones are a known gap in these copies; in checked studies unresolved V genes cover under half, and the rest lacks a known reason. Clonal size and the V and J genes are those of that table, whereas D and trimming came from the DNA. This sample gives 150,000 to 190,000 clones in total; about 51% of them show up just once. The ten largest clones represent approximately 20% of the sample.

This specimen's time point label, interpreted: baseline before oral tofacitinib. Lesional scalp punch biopsies and peripheral blood were obtained from alopecia areata patients. PBMCs were separated by density centrifugation and stained for CD3, CD4 and CD8, after which CD4+ and CD8+ T cells were sorted on a FACSAria. CDR1 SGHDT and CDR2 YYEEEE were looked up in the germline V gene. The CDR3 spans 12 residues, from the cysteine through the phenylalanine. The entry retains the CDR3 DNA only, 36 bases that are in frame from base 1. V loses 5 bases of germline sequence and J loses 5 bases, and the interval between the two ends is 8 bases.

The starting material was CD8+ T cells sorted from blood, obtained at week 0. The V and J segments used are TRBV5-6 and TRBJ2-4; the D gene is perhaps TRBD1, from 5 matching bases. This sequence originates from a human donor with alopecia areata. CDR3 sequence: CASSLQENIQYF. The DNA is TGTGCCAGCAGTTTACAGGAAAACATTCAGTACTTC.